In this sample, the clone carrying this TCR beta chain turned up once. Its antigen is not identified. Exclusion applied to patients with autoimmune disease history or systemic immunosuppression. This sample is part of a study of OX40 agonist ivuxolimab in advanced cancers. Turning to the study itself: Age averaged roughly 60 years (range roughly 23 to 80), and more than 80% were male. Points from the study as a whole: The work left the antigen specificity of expanded peripheral T cells undetermined. CD8+ T cells averaged more expanded clones than CD4+.

Assay used: immunoSEQ multiplex PCR; TCRdb lists only in-frame clones, some missing. The table shows around 100,000 clones, with approximately 89% occurring only once. Germline V CDR1 and CDR2: MDHEN, SYDVKM. The CDR3 extends over 13 amino acids. Trimming removed 3 bases at V and 1 base at J, with 4 bases between. The input for sequencing was CD4+ or CD8+ T cells sorted from blood, taken in a trial of the OX40 agonist ivuxolimab. The chain has TRBV28 and TRBJ1-5; D ambiguous. This TCR was recovered from an adult with an advanced solid tumor such as melanoma, head and neck, liver or kidney cancer. The CDR3 here is CASSLDSNQPQHF. CDR3 coding DNA: TGTGCCAGCAGTTTGGACAGCAATCAGCCCCAGCATTTT.